The 26 T cell receptor beta chains below all came from one sample that was sequenced in a study of blood T cell repertoires in COVID-19. Sequencing used immunoSEQ multiplex PCR; TCRdb keeps in-frame clones, though not all of them. The sample includes about 71,000 clones, about nine tenths of them seen just once. Sequencing was performed on peripheral blood. Receptor source: a young man with acute or convalescent COVID-19.

The chain carries TRBV27 and TRBJ2-5; possibly TRBD2 for D (5 bases). V lost 4 bases to trimming and J lost 2 bases, with 14 bases between them. Germline values: CDR1 MNHEY, CDR2 SMNVEV (reference sequence). The CDR3 length is 15 residues. The CDR3 DNA reads TGTGCCAGCAGTTCTTTCACGGGGATTCAAGAGACCCAGTACTTC. Encoded protein: CASSSFTGIQETQYF.

This chain uses TRBV19 with TRBJ1-4; D not certain. The length of the CDR3 is 14 residues. The V end lost 3 bases, the J end lost 7 bases, and 12 bases lay between the germline ends. Germline values: CDR1 LNHDA, CDR2 SQIVND (reference sequence). In DNA form, the CDR3 reads TGTGCCAGTAGTATCGGAGGCTTTGGTGAAAAACTGTTTTTT. Translated: CASSIGGFGEKLFF.

The V call is TRBV5-1, the J call TRBJ2-7, with TRBD1 matching 10 bases. The germline CDR1 and CDR2 sequences are SGHRS and YFSETQ. Trimming at V came to 5 bases and at J to 7 bases, leaving 3 bases not matched to a gene. The length of the CDR3 is 12 residues. The chain's CDR3 is CASRDRGREQYV. The CDR3 DNA reads TGCGCCAGCAGAGACAGGGGGCGGGAGCAGTACGTC.

The chain is built from TRBV4-1 and TRBJ1-2, with a tentative D call TRBD1 (5 bases). The V and J ends lost 1 base and 10 bases respectively, with 22 bases between them. The CDR3 sequence is 16 residues long. Germline V CDR1 and CDR2: MGHRA, YSYEKL. Here the CDR3 DNA reads TGCGCCAGCAGCCAAGCCAGTCGCAGACGGGGGGTAGTCTACACCTTC. The encoded protein is CASSQASRRRGVVYTF.

This clone was recorded only once. Other nucleotide sequences from this sample produce the same CDR3. V usage is TRBV25-1 and J usage is TRBJ1-2; TRBD1 is a possible D gene (6 bases). Germline V gives CDR1 MGHDK, CDR2 SYGVNS. Trimming shortened V by 3 bases and J by 1 base, and 12 bases separated the two germline ends. CDR3 length: 15 residues. The CDR3 loop reads CASSDSDRFNYGYTF. CDR3 DNA: TGTGCCAGCAGTGACTCTGACAGGTTTAACTATGGCTACACCTTC.

The count of this clone is one. This chain uses TRBV27 with TRBJ2-7, with 7 bases matching TRBD2. Unmatched junction bases numbered 11, after V lost 6 bases and J lost 3 bases. The CDR3 sequence is 15 residues long. CDR1 and CDR2 from the germline V gene are MNHEY and SMNVEV (reference sequence). The CDR3 sequence: CASSRRGRAGYEQYF. CDR3 sequence (DNA): TGTGCCAGCAGCCGCAGAGGGAGGGCGGGCTACGAGCAGTACTTC.

This rearrangement joins TRBV5-5 to TRBJ2-1; TRBD2 matches at 11 bases. Germline V gene data show CDR1 as SGHKS and CDR2 as YYEKEE (reference sequence). V was pared by 1 base and J by 7 bases, with 7 bases of the junction left unmatched. The CDR3 has 16 amino acids. CDR3 sequence (DNA): TGTGCCAGCAGCTTGACTAGCGGGGGCCTGCGGAATGAGCAGTTCTTC. Amino acid sequence: CASSLTSGGLRNEQFF.

The CDR3 protein is CASSPGWPNEKLFF. The CDR3 DNA reads as TGTGCCAGCAGTCCAGGGTGGCCTAATGAAAAACTGTTTTTT. The V gene is TRBV6-5, the J gene TRBJ1-4; tentatively, D is TRBD1 (5 bases). Trimming removed 5 bases at V and 3 bases at J, with 10 bases between. Germline CDR1 MNHEY, CDR2 SVGAGI. The CDR3 has 14 residues.

V is TRBV19 and J is TRBJ1-5; weak D call: TRBD1 (5 bases). Trimming removed 7 bases at V and 9 bases at J, with 19 bases between. This CDR3 comprises 14 residues. Germline V lookup: CDR1 LNHDA, CDR2 SQIVND (reference sequence). The CDR3 bases are TGTGCCAGTAAGGAGTCGGGGGGATTTGGGCCCCAGCATTTT. Translated: CASKESGGFGPQHF.

V is TRBV21-1 and J is TRBJ2-1; the table calls TRBD2, which could not be checked here. TRBV21-1 is designated a pseudogene. This CDR3 has 17 amino acids. The CDR3 here is CASSKDGTSGFYNEQFF. As DNA, the CDR3 is TGTGCCAGCAGCAAAGATGGGACTAGCGGTTTTTACAATGAGCAGTTCTTC.

This chain joins TRBV5-4 and TRBJ1-3, with D tentatively TRBD1 (6 bases). CDR1 is SGHNT and CDR2 is YYREEE in the germline V gene (reference sequence). The CDR3 covers 15 residues. With 0 bases removed from V and 1 base from J, the gap between germline ends came to 8 bases. The CDR3 nucleotides read TGTGCCAGCAGCTTGGGAAGGGGGTCTGGAAACACCATATATTTT. Translated, it gives CASSLGRGSGNTIYF.

This clone was found once. The chain combines TRBV15 with TRBJ2-1; D might be TRBD1 (5 bases). Germline CDR1 is LNHNV and CDR2 is YYDKDF (reference sequence). The CDR3 covers 17 residues. V gave up 0 bases and J gave up 5 bases, with 17 bases separating them. In DNA, the CDR3 is TGTGCCACCAGCAGAGATCAGGGCGGCTTATCGGACAATGAGCAGTTCTTC. It encodes CATSRDQGGLSDNEQFF. Using reference TRBV15 and TRBJ2-1 for the parts outside the CDR3, the full variable domain is DAMVIQNPRYQVTQFGKPVTLSCSQTLNHNVMYWYQQKSSQAPKLLFHYYDKDFNNEADTPDNFQSRRPNTSFCFLDIRSPGLGDTAMYLCATSRDQGGLSDNEQFFGPGTRLTVL.

This chain joins TRBV7-9 and TRBJ1-3, with D uncertain. The germline V and J ends were trimmed by 4 bases and 3 bases, with 4 bases remaining between them. The germline CDR1 and CDR2 sequences are SEHNR and FQNEAQ (reference sequence). The CDR3 runs 12 residues. In nucleotides, the CDR3 is TGTGCCAGCAGCTCGGTTGGAAACACCATATATTTT. It yields the protein CASSSVGNTIYF.

The V call is TRBV27, the J call TRBJ2-1; D may be TRBD2 (5 bases). V gave up 6 bases and J gave up 0 bases, with 9 bases separating them. CDR1 is MNHEY and CDR2 is SMNVEV in the germline V gene (reference sequence). This CDR3 spans 14 amino acids. Here the CDR3 DNA reads TGTGCCAGCAGAGGAGCGGTCTCCTACAATGAGCAGTTCTTC. Encoded protein: CASRGAVSYNEQFF.

The chain joins TRBV13 to TRBJ1-5; 9 bases align to TRBD1. CDR1 is PRHDT and CDR2 is FYEKMQ in the germline V gene (reference sequence). V was clipped by 5 bases and J by 2 bases; unmatched bases: 10. The CDR3 consists of 17 residues. The CDR3 sequence is CASSKITGTGCNQPQHF. CDR3 nucleotide sequence: TGTGCCAGCAGCAAAATCACCGGGACAGGGTGCAATCAGCCCCAGCATTTT.

This clone was recorded once. The J gene is TRBJ1-6, the V gene TRBV10-2, with D tentatively TRBD1 (5 bases). The CDR3 has 14 residues. V was clipped by 6 bases and J by 6 bases, with 12 bases between them. CDR1 is WSHSY, CDR2 SAAADI, per germline. CDR3 sequence reads: CASSAGFGNSPLHF. CDR3 coding DNA: TGCGCCAGCAGCGCAGGGTTTGGTAATTCACCCCTCCACTTT.

The chain links TRBV7-2 to TRBJ2-7; D may be TRBD2 (5 bases). Trimming took off 0 bases at V and 4 bases at J, with 10 bases between the two ends. CDR3 size: 14 residues. Germline-derived CDR1 and CDR2 are SGHTA and FQGNSA. The DNA for the CDR3 is TGTGCCAGCAGCTTAGCGGGAGAGAGTTACGAGCAGTACTTC. Protein product: CASSLAGESYEQYF.

The rearrangement joins TRBV29-1 to TRBJ2-5; D is undetermined. Trimming stripped 4 bases from V and 5 bases from J, with 8 bases between. CDR1 is SQVTM and CDR2 is ANQGSEA in the germline V gene. This CDR3 has 11 amino acids. The CDR3 DNA is TGCAGCGTTGTCAGATCGGAGACCCAGTACTTC. Translated: CSVVRSETQYF.

This chain joins TRBV2 and TRBJ1-6; D gene ambiguous. Germline lookup yields CDR1 SNHLY and CDR2 FYNNEI. The V and J ends lost 7 bases and 0 bases respectively, with 19 bases between them. The CDR3 covers 18 residues. The CDR3 loop reads CASTYLASISSYNSPLHF. The CDR3 nucleotides read TGTGCCAGCACCTATCTCGCAAGTATTAGCTCCTATAATTCACCCCTCCACTTT.

The chain has TRBV19 and TRBJ1-2, with 7 bases identical to TRBD1. The CDR3 extends over 15 amino acids. The V gene end was trimmed by 4 bases and the J gene end by 8 bases; junction bases not matched to a gene: 13. The germline V gene has CDR1 LNHDA and CDR2 SQIVND (reference sequence). The CDR3 protein is CASSSNRGDGRGYTF. CDR3 nucleotide sequence: TGTGCCAGTAGTAGTAACAGGGGAGATGGTAGGGGCTACACCTTC.

The rearrangement uses TRBV10-3 and TRBJ2-5, with TRBD2 matching over 9 bases. Germline CDR1 and CDR2: ENHRY and SYGVKD. The CDR3 length is 15 residues. The V gene end was trimmed by 5 bases and the J gene end by 2 bases; junction bases not matched to a gene: 6. The CDR3 here is CAISSIAGAQETQYF. The CDR3 bases are TGTGCCATCAGTTCTATAGCGGGAGCTCAAGAGACCCAGTACTTC.

This sequence joins TRBV30 and TRBJ2-5; 7 positions agree with TRBD2. V lost 0 bases, J lost 11 bases, and 3 bases stayed unmatched. The CDR3 totals 11 residues. Germline lookup yields CDR1 GTSNPN and CDR2 SVGIG (reference sequence). The CDR3 coding sequence is TGTGCCTGGAGTGTAAGGCGGGAGCAGTACTTC. Its translation is CAWSVRREQYF.

The CDR3 reads CASSLGRDREFGEQFF. The CDR3 nucleotides are TGTGCCAGCAGCTTAGGCCGCGACAGGGAATTTGGTGAGCAGTTCTTC. The V gene is TRBV11-3, the J gene TRBJ2-1, with TRBD1 matching over 7 bases. The CDR3 has 16 residues. Germline CDR1 is SGHNT and CDR2 is YENEEA. V lost 1 base, J lost 9 bases, and 12 bases stayed unmatched.

The chain combines TRBV19 with TRBJ1-2; D is ambiguous. The germline V and J ends were trimmed by 5 bases and 6 bases, with 22 bases remaining between them. The CDR3 contains 16 residues. From germline, CDR1 is LNHDA and CDR2 SQIVND (reference sequence). This CDR3 reads CASSAPRRRIADGYTF. CDR3 sequence (DNA): TGTGCCAGTAGTGCCCCCCGACGGAGGATCGCGGATGGCTACACCTTC.

The rearrangement uses TRBV6-6 and TRBJ1-3, with D maybe TRBD1 (5 bases). The CDR3 covers 15 residues. CDR1 MNHNY and CDR2 SVGAGI come from the germline V gene (reference sequence). V was trimmed by 2 bases and J by 8 bases, leaving 16 bases between them. The CDR3 coding sequence is TGTGCCAGCAGTTACACGGTCCAGGCGGGGGACACCATATATTTT. Protein: CASSYTVQAGDTIYF.

The chain employs TRBV9 and TRBJ1-1, with unresolved D. With 2 bases removed from V and 2 bases from J, the gap between germline ends came to 7 bases. The CDR3 totals 13 residues. Germline V lookup: CDR1 SGDLS, CDR2 YYNGEE. The DNA for the CDR3 is TGTGCCAGCAGCGTCGCTACCAACACTGAAGCTTTCTTT. It is translated as CASSVATNTEAFF.